The next 28 T cell receptor beta chains were all read from a single sample in a study of tumor T cells in aggressive B-cell lymphoma (TCRdb year 2017). Library generation was performed with the immunoSEQ multiplex PCR assay. Not all clones reach the TCRdb copy of this immuneACCESS table, which keeps in-frame sequences only. Checked studies attribute under half of the gap to unresolved V genes and leave the rest unexplained. This sample gives a few thousand clones in total; 75% to 90% of them show up just once. Of the sample, roughly 3.9% falls within the top ten clones. Sequenced: tumor tissue. These receptors were collected from an adult with diffuse large B cell lymphoma.

V usage is TRBV29-1 and J usage is TRBJ2-1; weak D call: TRBD1 (5 bases). V was trimmed by 4 bases and J by 6 bases, leaving 16 bases between them. From germline, CDR1 is SQVTM and CDR2 ANQGSEA. The CDR3 runs 14 residues. CDR3: CSVVPAGRTNEQFF. The CDR3 bases are TGCAGCGTTGTCCCAGCAGGGCGGACCAATGAGCAGTTCTTC.

The CDR3 sequence: CASSFTGGPAFF. The CDR3 bases are TGTGCCAGCAGTTTTACAGGGGGCCCAGCTTTCTTT. This rearrangement joins TRBV6-5 to TRBJ1-1; 9 bases align to TRBD1. Looked up from germline, CDR1 is MNHEY and CDR2 is SVGAGI. Germline trimming cut 4 bases from V and 10 bases from J; bases unmatched to any gene: 4. The CDR3 is made up of 12 amino acids.

This clone was counted once. This rearrangement joins TRBV4-3 to TRBJ1-1; no definite D call. V lost 0 bases to trimming and J lost 6 bases, with 14 bases between them. Per germline, CDR1 LGHNA and CDR2 YSLEER. The CDR3 length is 15 residues. DNA of the CDR3: TGCGCCAGCAGCCAAGATGTTCGGGGATGGGCTGAAGCTTTCTTT. It codes for CASSQDVRGWAEAFF.

This sequence joins TRBV27 and TRBJ2-5; D remains ambiguous. Trimming stripped 7 bases from V and 5 bases from J, with 8 bases between. This CDR3 contains 11 residues. Germline CDR1 is MNHEY and CDR2 is SMNVEV (reference sequence). The CDR3 nucleotides read TGTGCCAGCACCCTCGGGGAGACCCAGTACTTC. Protein: CASTLGETQYF.

The chain uses TRBV2 and TRBJ1-2, with 7 bases matching TRBD1. The CDR3 consists of 15 residues. V shed 1 base and J 4 bases; nucleotides not matched to a gene: 6. Germline V lookup: CDR1 SNHLY, CDR2 FYNNEI. The CDR3 loop is CASSEGGQFPYGYTF. CDR3 nucleotides: TGTGCCAGCAGTGAAGGGGGACAGTTTCCCTATGGCTACACCTTC. The full variable domain, completed using reference TRBV2 and TRBJ1-2, is EPEVTQTPSHQVTQMGQEVILRCVPISNHLYFYWYRQILGQKVEFLVSFYNNEISEKSEIFDDQFSVERPDGSNFTLKIRSTKLEDSAMYFCASSEGGQFPYGYTFGSGTRLTVV.

The chain carries TRBV29-1 and TRBJ1-1; TRBD1 might be the D (6 bases). The CDR3 covers 16 residues. CDR1 is SQVTM and CDR2 is ANQGSEA in the germline V gene. V lost 5 bases, J lost 6 bases, and 25 bases lay in between. The CDR3: CSVSIPGGGRYPEAFF. The CDR3 nucleotides are TGCAGCGTTTCCATCCCGGGCGGGGGGCGGTACCCTGAAGCTTTCTTT.

The chain joins TRBV6-1 to TRBJ1-4; 9 bases line up with TRBD1. Germline assignment: CDR1 MNHNS and CDR2 SASEGT. CDR3 length: 18 residues. Trimming at V came to 3 bases and at J to 7 bases, leaving 15 bases not matched to a gene. Here the CDR3 DNA reads TGTGCCAGCAGTGATGGACTCGGGACAGGGATTTTGGTTGAAAAACTGTTTTTT. Protein product: CASSDGLGTGILVEKLFF.

The chain links TRBV29-1 to TRBJ1-5, with D maybe TRBD1 (5 bases). Germline CDR1 SQVTM, CDR2 ANQGSEA. V lost 6 bases and J lost 5, with 14 bases in between. This CDR3 has 13 amino acids. Here the CDR3 reads CSVAQGSHQPQHF. The CDR3 coding sequence is TGCAGCGTCGCTCAGGGCTCCCATCAGCCCCAGCATTTT.

The chain has TRBV19 and TRBJ2-7; 8 bases are shared with TRBD2. The ends lost 3 bases at V and 2 bases at J; junction bases unmatched: 3. Germline V CDR1 and CDR2: LNHDA, SQIVND (reference sequence). This CDR3 is 14 amino acids long. In DNA, the CDR3 is TGTGCCAGTAGTATCGCCGGGGGGGCCTACGAGCAGTACTTC. Protein sequence: CASSIAGGAYEQYF.

This sequence joins TRBV30 and TRBJ2-3; D might be TRBD2 (5 bases). This CDR3 has 13 residues. CDR1 is GTSNPN and CDR2 is SVGIG in the germline V gene (reference sequence). Trimming took off 0 bases at V and 4 bases at J, with 8 bases between the two ends. CDR3 in DNA: TGTGCCTGGAGTGTACTGCGGGCAGATACGCAGTATTTT. Its protein is CAWSVLRADTQYF.

This chain connects TRBV6-1 to TRBJ2-5; 12 nucleotides line up with TRBD1. The J call may be incorrect, as the DNA end agrees better with TRBJ2-7. CDR3 length: 15 residues. Germline CDR1 is MNHNS and CDR2 is SASEGT. The CDR3 here is CASKLGTGGVYEQYF. The CDR3 bases are TGTGCCAGTAAGCTCGGGACAGGGGGCGTCTACGAGCAGTACTTC.

The V gene is TRBV5-6, the J gene TRBJ2-7; the match to TRBD1 covers 12 bases. The CDR3 extends over 14 amino acids. V lost 5 bases to trimming and J lost 7 bases; unmatched junction nucleotides: 7. In germline, CDR1 is SGHDT, CDR2 YYEEEE. The CDR3 loop is CASRSGTGGFEQYF. Written as DNA, the CDR3 is TGTGCCAGCAGATCCGGGACAGGGGGCTTTGAGCAGTACTTC. The entire variable domain, with the rest obtained from reference TRBV5-6 and TRBJ2-7, is as follows: DAGVTQSPTHLIKTRGQQVTLRCSPKSGHDTVSWYQQALGQGPQFIFQYYEEEERQRGNFPDRFSGHQFPNYSSELNVNALLLGDSALYLCASRSGTGGFEQYFGPGTRLTVT.

V and J are TRBV16 and TRBJ2-5; the match to TRBD2 covers 7 bases. Germline CDR1 reads KGHSY; CDR2 reads FQNENV. CDR3 length: 15 residues. The J segment lost 2 bases and the V segment lost 1 base, leaving 4 bases of the junction unmatched. The CDR3 bases are TGTGCCAGCAGCCAATTTACGGGAGGTCAAGAGACCCAGTACTTC. Its protein is CASSQFTGGQETQYF.

The gene calls are TRBV30 and TRBJ2-5, with TRBD2 matching over 7 bases. The length of the CDR3 is 13 residues. The V segment lost 8 bases and the J segment 0 bases; nucleotides outside the gene matches: 6. Germline V gene data show CDR1 as GTSNPN and CDR2 as SVGIG (reference sequence). CDR3: CAQWGGYQETQYF. The CDR3 DNA follows: TGTGCCCAGTGGGGGGGGTACCAAGAGACCCAGTACTTC.

V gene TRBV6-6 combines with J gene TRBJ2-1; maybe TRBD1 (5 bases). The CDR3 consists of 14 residues. CDR1 is MNHNY, CDR2 SVGAGI, per germline (reference sequence). V was trimmed by 3 bases and J by 7 bases, leaving 13 bases between them. In DNA form, the CDR3 reads TGTGCCAGCAGTTATAGTTCCAGGGTTAATGAGCAGTTCTTC. Amino acid sequence: CASSYSSRVNEQFF.

This clone was picked up one time. The chain is built from TRBV4-1 and TRBJ2-3, with 8 bases that match TRBD2. The V and J ends lost 1 base and 0 bases, in that order; junction bases with no gene match: 12. Germline values: CDR1 MGHRA, CDR2 YSYEKL. This CDR3 is built from 19 residues. The CDR3 region is CASSQVAAGAGGSTDTQYF. CDR3 coding DNA: TGCGCCAGCAGCCAAGTAGCGGCCGGGGCGGGGGGTAGCACAGATACGCAGTATTTT.

The V gene is TRBV5-1, the J gene TRBJ2-7; TRBD1 might be the D (6 bases). V dropped 2 bases and J dropped 7 bases, with 13 bases sitting between them. Per germline, CDR1 SGHRS and CDR2 YFSETQ. This CDR3 has 13 amino acids. CDR3 nucleotides: TGCGCCAGCAGCTTCCGTACAGGGCGGGAGCAGTACTTC. The encoded protein is CASSFRTGREQYF.

This sequence joins TRBV18 and TRBJ2-3; TRBD2 might be the D (6 bases). The CDR3 length is 15 residues. Germline CDR1 and CDR2: KGHSH and LQKENI. V lost 2 bases and J 2 bases, leaving 11 bases between the germline ends. DNA of the CDR3: TGTGCCAGCTCACCAGGGACTCAACTCACAGATACGCAGTATTTT. This encodes CASSPGTQLTDTQYF.

The chain carries TRBV6-6 and TRBJ2-2; 11 bases fit TRBD1. The CDR3 spans 15 residues. Germline CDR1 and CDR2: MNHNY and SVGAGI (reference sequence). The trim removed 6 bases at V and 8 bases at J, leaving 8 bases unmatched. The DNA for the CDR3 is TGTGCCAGCAGCTACGGGACAGGGGGATCGGGGGAGCTGTTTTTT. Residues: CASSYGTGGSGELFF.

This chain joins TRBV19 and TRBJ1-2; D remains ambiguous. V was shortened by 1 base and J by 7 bases, with 16 bases between the two germline ends. Germline CDR1 reads LNHDA; CDR2 reads SQIVND (reference sequence). CDR3 length: 15 amino acids. CDR3 sequence reads: CASSIVGQARVGYTF. DNA of the CDR3: TGTGCCAGTAGTATAGTGGGCCAGGCGAGGGTTGGCTACACCTTC.

This clone was detected only a few times. This chain joins TRBV5-6 and TRBJ1-6; D is possibly TRBD1 (5 bases). The CDR3 runs 12 residues. Germline V gives CDR1 SGHDT, CDR2 YYEEEE. V lost 4 bases and J lost 18, with 17 bases in between. Here the CDR3 reads CASSVRSGVSHF. CDR3 nucleotide sequence: TGTGCCAGCAGCGTACGATCGGGGGTCTCCCACTTT.

J is TRBJ2-7 and V is TRBV5-6, with TRBD1 matching 10 bases. The J segment lost 11 bases and the V segment lost 3 bases, leaving 5 bases of the junction unmatched. Germline V CDR1 and CDR2: SGHDT, YYEEEE. The CDR3 runs to 12 residues. The CDR3: CASSSDRGYEYF. As DNA, the CDR3 is TGTGCCAGCAGCTCGGACAGGGGGTACGAGTACTTC.

On this clone: The junction does not match germline at one end; this may be a read error. This specimen includes other DNA sequences encoding the same CDR3. The V and J genes are TRBV10-2 and TRBJ2-7; D gene uncertain. The CDR3 is 11 amino acids. Per the germline V gene, CDR1 is WSHSY and CDR2 is SAAADI. Here the CDR3 reads CASRSIDEQYF. CDR3 DNA: TGCGCTAGCAGGAGTATTGACGAGCAGTACTTC.

The chain employs TRBV2 and TRBJ1-6; no clear D. V was cut by 3 bases and J by 3 bases, with 9 bases left in between. The CDR3 has 15 amino acids. Looked up from germline, CDR1 is SNHLY and CDR2 is FYNNEI. CDR3 sequence: CASSEGRSYNSPLHF. The CDR3 DNA reads TGTGCCAGCAGTGAGGGTCGGAGCTATAATTCACCCCTCCACTTT. The full variable domain, rest sourced from reference TRBV2 and TRBJ1-6, is EPEVTQTPSHQVTQMGQEVILRCVPISNHLYFYWYRQILGQKVEFLVSFYNNEISEKSEIFDDQFSVERPDGSNFTLKIRSTKLEDSAMYFCASSEGRSYNSPLHFGNGTRLTVT.

The chain has TRBV30 and TRBJ1-5, with D maybe TRBD1 (6 bases). V lost 5 bases and J 5 bases, leaving 13 bases between the germline ends. Germline V gives CDR1 GTSNPN, CDR2 SVGIG (reference sequence). There are 13 residues in the CDR3. CDR3 sequence (DNA): TGTGCCTGGGGAAGGGCAGGGGATCAGCCCCAGCATTTT. Translated, it gives CAWGRAGDQPQHF.

The chain is built from TRBV5-1 and TRBJ1-2; D possibly corresponds to TRBD1 (5 bases). Germline V lookup: CDR1 SGHRS, CDR2 YFSETQ. V lost 1 base to trimming and J lost 4 bases, with 8 bases between them. The CDR3 consists of 13 residues. The CDR3: CASSLSTGYGYTF. The CDR3 nucleotides are TGCGCCAGCAGCTTGAGTACAGGCTATGGCTACACCTTC.

Only a few counts were recorded for this clone. The sample carries other DNA sequences with the same CDR3. In nucleotides, the CDR3 is TGCAGTGCTCCGCGGAACACTGAAGCTTTCTTT. Translation gives CSAPRNTEAFF. This rearrangement joins TRBV20-1 to TRBJ1-1; D remains unclear. Germline V gene data show CDR1 as DFQATT and CDR2 as SNEGSKA (reference sequence). Trimming removed 5 bases from V and 1 base from J, with 5 bases in between. The CDR3 consists of 11 residues.

The gene calls are TRBV27 and TRBJ2-5; TRBD2 matches at 7 bases. CDR1 and CDR2 (germline): MNHEY, SMNVEV (reference sequence). V shed 5 bases, J shed 5 bases, and the junction held 8 bases outside the gene matches. This CDR3 contains 14 residues. In nucleotides, the CDR3 is TGTGCCAGCAGTATGGGACTACTCCTTGAGACCCAGTACTTC. Translated, it gives CASSMGLLLETQYF.